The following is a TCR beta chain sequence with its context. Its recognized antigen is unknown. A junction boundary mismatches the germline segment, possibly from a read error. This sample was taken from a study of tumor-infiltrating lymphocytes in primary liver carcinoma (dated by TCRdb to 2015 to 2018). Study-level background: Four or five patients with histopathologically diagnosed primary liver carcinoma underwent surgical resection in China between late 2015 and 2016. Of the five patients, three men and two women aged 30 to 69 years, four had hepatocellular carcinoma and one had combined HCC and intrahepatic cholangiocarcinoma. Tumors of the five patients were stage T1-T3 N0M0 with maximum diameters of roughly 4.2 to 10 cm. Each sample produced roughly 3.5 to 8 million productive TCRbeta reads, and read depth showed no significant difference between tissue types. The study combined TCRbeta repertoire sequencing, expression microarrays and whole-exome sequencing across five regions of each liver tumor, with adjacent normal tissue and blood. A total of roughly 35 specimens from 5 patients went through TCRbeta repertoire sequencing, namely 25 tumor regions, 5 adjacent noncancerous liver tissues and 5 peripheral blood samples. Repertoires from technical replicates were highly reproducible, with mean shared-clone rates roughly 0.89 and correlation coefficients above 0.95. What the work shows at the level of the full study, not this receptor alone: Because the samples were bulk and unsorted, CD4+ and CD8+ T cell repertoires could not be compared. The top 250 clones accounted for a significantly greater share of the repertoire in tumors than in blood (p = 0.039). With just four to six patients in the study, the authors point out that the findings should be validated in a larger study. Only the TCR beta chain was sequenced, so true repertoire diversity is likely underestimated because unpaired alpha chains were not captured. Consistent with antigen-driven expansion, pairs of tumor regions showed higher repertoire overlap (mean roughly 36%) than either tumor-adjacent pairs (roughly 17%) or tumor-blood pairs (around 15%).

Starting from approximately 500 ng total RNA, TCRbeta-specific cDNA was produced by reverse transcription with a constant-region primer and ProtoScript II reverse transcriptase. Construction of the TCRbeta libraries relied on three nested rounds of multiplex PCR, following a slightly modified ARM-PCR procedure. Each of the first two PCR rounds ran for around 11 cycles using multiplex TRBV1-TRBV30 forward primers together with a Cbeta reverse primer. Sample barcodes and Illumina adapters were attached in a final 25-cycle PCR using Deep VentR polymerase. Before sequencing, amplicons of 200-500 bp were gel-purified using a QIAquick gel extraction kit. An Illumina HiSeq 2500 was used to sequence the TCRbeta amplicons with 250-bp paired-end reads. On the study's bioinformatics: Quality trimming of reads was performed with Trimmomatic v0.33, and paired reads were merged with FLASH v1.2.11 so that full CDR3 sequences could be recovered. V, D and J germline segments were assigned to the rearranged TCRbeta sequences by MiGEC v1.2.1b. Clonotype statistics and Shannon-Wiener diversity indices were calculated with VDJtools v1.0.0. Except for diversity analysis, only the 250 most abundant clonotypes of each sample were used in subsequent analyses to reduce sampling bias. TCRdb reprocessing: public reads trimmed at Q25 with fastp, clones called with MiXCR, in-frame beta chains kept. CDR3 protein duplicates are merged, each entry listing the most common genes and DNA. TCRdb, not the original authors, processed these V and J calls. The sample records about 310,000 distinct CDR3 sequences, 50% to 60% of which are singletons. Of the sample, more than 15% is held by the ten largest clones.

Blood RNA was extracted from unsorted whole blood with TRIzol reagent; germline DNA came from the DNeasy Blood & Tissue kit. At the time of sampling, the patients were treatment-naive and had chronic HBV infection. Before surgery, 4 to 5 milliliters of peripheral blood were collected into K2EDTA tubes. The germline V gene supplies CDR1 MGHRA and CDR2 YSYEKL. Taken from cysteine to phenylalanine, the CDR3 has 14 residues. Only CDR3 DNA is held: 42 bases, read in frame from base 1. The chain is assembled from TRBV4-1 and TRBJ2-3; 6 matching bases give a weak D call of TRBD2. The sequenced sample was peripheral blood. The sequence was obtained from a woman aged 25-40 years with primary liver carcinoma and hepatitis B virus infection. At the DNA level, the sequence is TGCGCCAGCAGCCAGGGAGGAGGCACAGCTACGCAGTATTTT. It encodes CASSQGGGTATQYF.